The 7 T cell receptor beta chains in this list originate from one sample, sequenced in a study of low-dose radiotherapy and immunotherapy resistance in tumors. Both TCRalpha and TCRbeta chains were reverse transcribed with V-gene-specific primers. Amplification, which lasted roughly 20 PCR cycles, used a constant-region primer and V-primer adapter to amplify TCRs. TCRdb recomputed calls from the reads with MiXCR, one row per CDR3 protein. This sample carries around 69,000 distinct CDR3 sequences, around 32% of them seen once, and the ten largest clones take roughly 10%. Stated time point: before trial treatment. Sequencing used PBMCs, obtained before treatment. The source of these receptors is a female donor with ovarian cancer.

This clonotype was counted at least ten times. V and J are TRBV11-2 and TRBJ1-1, with TRBD1 as a possible D gene (5 bases). The CDR3 is made up of 14 amino acids. Trimming took off 0 bases at V and 6 bases at J, with 11 bases between the two ends. CDR1 is SGHAT and CDR2 is FQNNGV in the germline V gene. Written as DNA, the CDR3 is TGTGCCAGCAGCTTAGATTCAGGGTTGGCTGAAGCTTTCTTT. It codes for CASSLDSGLAEAFF. Full variable domain (outside the CDR3, taken from reference TRBV11-2 and TRBJ1-1): EAGVAQSPRYKIIEKRQSVAFWCNPISGHATLYWYQQILGQGPKLLIQFQNNGVVDDSQLPKDRFSAERLKGVDSTLKIQPAKLEDSAVYLCASSLDSGLAEAFFGQGTRLTVV.

The rearrangement links TRBV6-1 to TRBJ1-1; 9 bases match TRBD1. Per the germline V gene, CDR1 is MNHNS and CDR2 is SASEGT. V trimming: 6 bases; J trimming: 4 bases; junction bases outside the gene matches: 9. This CDR3 contains 15 residues. The CDR3, as DNA: TGTGCCAGCAGCCACCGGATACAGGGGGCCACTGAAGCTTTCTTT. Translated: CASSHRIQGATEAFF.

This clonotype was seen at least ten times. CDR3 sequence: CASSLGDRNTGELFF. Here the CDR3 DNA reads TGTGCCAGCAGCCTAGGGGACAGGAACACCGGGGAGCTGTTTTTT. The rearrangement uses TRBV7-3 and TRBJ2-2; 7 bases are a match to TRBD1. CDR3 length: 15 residues. V gave up 5 bases and J gave up 1 base; unmatched junction bases: 4. Germline CDR1 and CDR2: SGHTA and FQGTGA.

This clonotype came up many times. The chain recombines TRBV2 with TRBJ2-1; D call uncertain. The CDR3 runs to 16 residues. Germline lookup yields CDR1 SNHLY and CDR2 FYNNEI. V shed 2 bases and J shed 8 bases, with 19 bases lying between them. The CDR3 sequence: CASSEWARGRNYEQFF. CDR3 bases: TGTGCCAGCAGTGAATGGGCTAGAGGTCGCAATTATGAGCAGTTCTTC.

As regards this clonotype: A far larger clone is just one base off, so this is likely a read error. The chain carries TRBV11-2 and TRBJ2-1; no clear D gene. V shed 3 bases and J shed 10 bases, with 13 bases lying between them. Germline lookup yields CDR1 SGHAT and CDR2 FQNNGV. The CDR3 covers 13 residues. CDR3 protein: CASSFGQSYEQFF. For the CDR3, the DNA is TGTGCCAGCAGCTTCGGCCAATCCTACGAGCAGTTCTTC.

The sample holds a few counts of this clonotype. This chain links TRBV5-1 with TRBJ2-3; no firm D call. The CDR3 is 14 residues long. Per germline, CDR1 SGHRS and CDR2 YFSETQ. Trimming left V 3 bases short and J 4 bases short, with 12 bases between. The CDR3 loop is CASSSSRTADTQYF. The CDR3 DNA reads TGCGCCAGCAGCTCCAGCCGCACGGCAGATACGCAGTATTTT.

The chain employs TRBV5-1 and TRBJ1-2; D may be TRBD1 (5 bases). The V gene's germline CDR1 is SGHRS and CDR2 YFSETQ. The CDR3 length is 15 residues. V shed 0 bases and J shed 6 bases, with 15 bases lying between them. The CDR3 region is CASSLEYGRGDGYTF. DNA of the CDR3: TGCGCCAGCAGCTTGGAGTATGGTCGGGGCGATGGCTACACCTTC.